This T cell receptor (beta chain) was observed in a study of T cells in localized non-small cell lung cancer. This table comes from immunoSEQ multiplex PCR, and its TCRdb copy is limited to in-frame clones, with some not included. The sample comprises tens of thousands of clones, 88% of which are singletons, and roughly 2.5% rests with the top ten. This CDR3 has 13 amino acids. V lost 0 bases and J 10 bases, leaving 10 bases between the germline ends. CDR1 is KGHSH, CDR2 LQKENI, per germline. This clone was picked up one time. Antigen unknown. Study-level findings and limits: Longer overall survival was linked to higher blood T cell density.

The rearrangement links TRBV18 to TRBJ2-1, with D tentatively TRBD2 (5 bases). Sequenced here: peripheral blood, sampled before any cancer treatment. The clonotype originates from a woman between 35 and 75 years old with stage I lung adenocarcinoma. The CDR3: CASSPPTRGEQFF. The DNA for the CDR3 is TGTGCCAGCTCACCACCGACTCGCGGGGAGCAGTTCTTC.